A single sample is the source of the 20 T cell receptor beta chains below, sequenced in a study of blood T cell repertoires in COVID-19. This table comes from immunoSEQ multiplex PCR, and its TCRdb copy is limited to in-frame clones, with some not included. In the table there are approximately 23,000 clones, 90% of which are singletons. Input material: peripheral blood. All receptors come from a man between 65 and 80 years old with acute or convalescent COVID-19.

The genes are TRBV28 and TRBJ1-4, with a possible D match to TRBD1 (6 bases). Between the trimmed V and J ends, which lost 6 bases and 2 bases, there was a span of 10 bases. Germline V gene lookup returns CDR1 MDHEN and CDR2 SYDVKM. The CDR3 extends over 14 amino acids. CDR3 DNA: TGTGCCAGCAGGCAGGGGATCACTAATGAAAAACTGTTTTTT. Translated: CASRQGITNEKLFF.

The V gene is TRBV2, the J gene TRBJ2-1; 12 positions agree with TRBD2. V lost 10 bases and J lost 4; bases outside the gene matches: 5. Germline values: CDR1 SNHLY, CDR2 FYNNEI. The CDR3 contains 14 residues. The CDR3 DNA is TGTGCCACCTCGACTAGCGGGGGATACAATGAGCAGTTCTTC. It codes for CATSTSGGYNEQFF. Full variable domain (rest looked up from reference TRBV2 and TRBJ2-1): EPEVTQTPSHQVTQMGQEVILRCVPISNHLYFYWYRQILGQKVEFLVSFYNNEISEKSEIFDDQFSVERPDGSNFTLKIRSTKLEDSAMYFCATSTSGGYNEQFFGPGTRLTVL.

The chain has TRBV27 and TRBJ2-7; TRBD2 aligns across 9 bases. Germline assignment: CDR1 MNHEY and CDR2 SMNVEV (reference sequence). The V segment lost 4 bases and the J segment 0 bases; nucleotides outside the gene matches: 10. The CDR3 extends over 17 amino acids. The CDR3 nucleotides read TGTGCCAGCAGTTCGCAGCGACTAGCGGACCACTCCTACGAGCAGTACTTC. Its translation: CASSSQRLADHSYEQYF.

This clone is a singleton in its sample. V and J are TRBV7-2 and TRBJ1-1; no clear D. Trimming removed 1 base at V and 0 bases at J, with 9 bases between. CDR1 is SGHTA, CDR2 FQGNSA, per germline. This CDR3 spans 15 amino acids. The CDR3, as DNA: TGTGCCAGCAGCTTAGGGGGAGGCATGAACACTGAAGCTTTCTTT. Translation: CASSLGGGMNTEAFF.

CDR3 residues: CASSIAGLPSEQYF. The DNA for the CDR3 is TGTGCCAGTAGTATAGCAGGTCTACCATCCGAGCAGTACTTC. The chain is built from TRBV19 and TRBJ2-7; D unresolved. Between the trimmed V and J ends, which lost 1 base and 6 bases, there was a span of 13 bases. Germline V gene sequence: CDR1 LNHDA, CDR2 SQIVND (reference sequence). The CDR3 has 14 residues.

The CDR3 loop reads CSVRHLAKNIQYF. The CDR3 nucleotides read TGCAGCGTTCGACATTTAGCCAAAAACATTCAGTACTTC. The gene calls are TRBV29-1 and TRBJ2-4; D uncertain. The germline V and J ends were trimmed by 5 bases and 0 bases, with 8 bases remaining between them. Germline CDR1 and CDR2: SQVTM and ANQGSEA. The CDR3 has 13 amino acids.

The chain links TRBV7-2 to TRBJ2-5; D not certain. This CDR3 is built from 14 residues. CDR1 is SGHTA and CDR2 is FQGNSA in the germline V gene. V was pared by 5 bases and J by 1 base, with 11 bases between. CDR3 in amino acids: CASSQRPGQETQYF. The CDR3 nucleotides read TGTGCCAGCAGCCAGCGACCCGGCCAAGAGACCCAGTACTTC.

The genes are TRBV27 and TRBJ1-5, with D perhaps matching TRBD1 (6 bases). There are 15 residues in the CDR3. V lost 5 bases and J 1 base, leaving 12 bases between the germline ends. The V gene's germline CDR1 is MNHEY and CDR2 SMNVEV (reference sequence). CDR3 protein: CASSRGGYSNQPQHF. The CDR3 DNA sequence: TGTGCCAGCAGTCGAGGGGGTTACAGCAATCAGCCCCAGCATTTT.

This clone appeared a few times. J is TRBJ1-3 and V is TRBV7-2; 7 nucleotides line up with TRBD1. This CDR3 has 14 residues. Germline-derived CDR1 and CDR2 are SGHTA and FQGNSA. Losses at the gene ends were 5 bases for V and 3 bases for J; bases not matched to a gene: 4. CDR3 in amino acids: CASSGTGVGNTIYF. In DNA form, the CDR3 reads TGTGCCAGCAGCGGTACAGGGGTTGGAAACACCATATATTTT.

This clone was recorded only once. The rearrangement links TRBV7-6 to TRBJ1-6, with TRBD1 identical over 11 bases. The V and J ends lost 3 bases and 10 bases, in that order; junction bases with no gene match: 11. The CDR3 extends over 17 amino acids. Germline V gives CDR1 SGHVS, CDR2 FNYEAQ. The CDR3 loop is CASSFSNPGTGGSPLHF. The CDR3 DNA sequence: TGTGCCAGCAGCTTTAGCAACCCCGGGACAGGGGGGTCACCCCTCCACTTT.

The CDR3 protein is CATSDPLVNNEQFF. DNA of the CDR3: TGTGCCACCAGTGATCCTCTAGTCAACAATGAGCAGTTCTTC. The rearrangement links TRBV24-1 to TRBJ2-1; D is unresolved. V was clipped by 3 bases and J by 5 bases, with 10 bases between them. Germline assignment: CDR1 KGHDR and CDR2 SFDVKD. This CDR3 is 14 amino acids long.

V gene TRBV19 combines with J gene TRBJ1-2; D may be TRBD1 (6 bases). Trimming removed 6 bases from V and 1 base from J, with 18 bases in between. CDR3 length equals 16 residues. In germline, CDR1 is LNHDA, CDR2 SQIVND (reference sequence). CDR3 amino acids: CASSPSPGQVNYGYTF. CDR3 sequence (DNA): TGTGCCAGTAGCCCTTCACCGGGACAAGTTAACTATGGCTACACCTTC.

V is TRBV19 and J is TRBJ2-7; no clear D. Trimming cost V 6 bases and J 1 base, with 10 bases left between them. The CDR3 spans 13 residues. Germline CDR1 is LNHDA and CDR2 is SQIVND (reference sequence). In DNA form, the CDR3 reads TGTGCCAGTAGCGAAGCCCCATCCTACGAGCAGTACTTC. It encodes CASSEAPSYEQYF.

The chain uses TRBV29-1 and TRBJ1-1; TRBD1 agrees at 9 bases. Germline values: CDR1 SQVTM, CDR2 ANQGSEA. The CDR3 length is 13 residues. J lost 1 base, V lost 6 bases, and 3 bases had no gene match. The CDR3 loop reads CSVDRGGNTEAFF. The CDR3 DNA is TGCAGCGTGGACAGGGGAGGGAACACTGAAGCTTTCTTT.

A single count supports this clone. The chain combines TRBV3-1 (or the pseudogene TRBV3-2) with TRBJ1-3; 7 bases match TRBD1. The V segment lost 4 bases and the J segment 0 bases; nucleotides outside the gene matches: 12. CDR3 length equals 18 residues. Per germline, CDR1 LGHDT and CDR2 YNNKEL (reference sequence). The CDR3 here is CASSPRTGQRTSGNTIYF. Written as DNA, the CDR3 is TGTGCCAGCAGCCCACGGACAGGCCAGCGTACCTCTGGAAACACCATATATTTT.

The chain combines TRBV7-2 with TRBJ2-1; 14 bases are shared with TRBD2. Germline V gene data show CDR1 as SGHTA and CDR2 as FQGNSA. The CDR3 is made up of 16 amino acids. Trimming removed 1 base from V and 7 bases from J; junction bases left unmatched: 3. DNA of the CDR3: TGTGCCAGCAGCTTAGTTGGGACTAGCGGGAGTAATGAGCAGTTCTTC. It encodes CASSLVGTSGSNEQFF.

This rearrangement joins TRBV18 to TRBJ2-7; no clear D gene. CDR3 length: 15 amino acids. V was pared by 3 bases and J by 6 bases, with 18 bases between. Germline values: CDR1 KGHSH, CDR2 LQKENI. CDR3 amino acids: CASSPNLGSPAEQYF. CDR3 DNA: TGTGCCAGCTCACCGAACCTAGGTTCGCCCGCCGAGCAGTACTTC.

This sequence joins TRBV24-1 and TRBJ1-1; D is perhaps TRBD1 (5 bases). V dropped 7 bases and J dropped 11 bases, with 16 bases sitting between them. CDR3 length: 12 amino acids. CDR1 is KGHDR, CDR2 SFDVKD, per germline. CDR3 bases: TGTGCCACCAGCGAAGGACCAGGGCCGGCTTTCTTT. It specifies CATSEGPGPAFF.

The rearrangement links TRBV6-5 to TRBJ1-6, with 9 bases identical to TRBD1. CDR1 is MNHEY and CDR2 is SVGAGI in the germline V gene. The trim removed 6 bases at V and 7 bases at J, leaving 4 bases unmatched. This CDR3 spans 14 amino acids. Here the CDR3 reads CASRDRGSNSPLHF. Written as DNA, the CDR3 is TGTGCCAGCAGGGACAGGGGTTCCAATTCACCCCTCCACTTT.

V is TRBV7-2 and J is TRBJ2-2; TRBD1 aligns across 8 bases. The CDR3 is 15 residues long. Germline CDR1 SGHTA, CDR2 FQGNSA. After removal of 5 bases from V and 6 bases from J, the junction contained 8 bases not matched to a gene. The CDR3 sequence: CASSAFRQGSGELFF. The CDR3 DNA sequence: TGTGCCAGCAGCGCCTTCAGACAGGGGTCCGGGGAGCTGTTTTTT.